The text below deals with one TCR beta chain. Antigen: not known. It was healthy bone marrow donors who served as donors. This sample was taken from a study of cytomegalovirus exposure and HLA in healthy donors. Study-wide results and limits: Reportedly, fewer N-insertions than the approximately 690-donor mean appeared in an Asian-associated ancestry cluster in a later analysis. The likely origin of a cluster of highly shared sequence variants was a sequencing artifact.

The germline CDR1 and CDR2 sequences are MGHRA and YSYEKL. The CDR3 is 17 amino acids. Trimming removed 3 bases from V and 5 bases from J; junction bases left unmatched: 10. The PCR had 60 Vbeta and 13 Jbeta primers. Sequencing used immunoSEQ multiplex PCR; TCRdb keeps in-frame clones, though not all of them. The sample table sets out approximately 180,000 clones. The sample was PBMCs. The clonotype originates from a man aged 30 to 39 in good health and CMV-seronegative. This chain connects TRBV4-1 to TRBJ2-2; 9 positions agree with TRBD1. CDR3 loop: CASSHLGTGRETGELFF. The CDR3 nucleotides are TGCGCCAGCAGCCACCTAGGGACAGGGAGGGAAACCGGGGAGCTGTTTTTT.